This T cell receptor beta chain appears in the sequencing data of a study of blood T cells in healthy people across ages. Study-wide context: Roughly one uniquely barcoded beta molecule per two T cells was captured. Notes on the study in general: Naive CD4+ cell counts and diversity both ran higher in long-lived than in aged donors. There was no known CMV status for donors, so expanded clonotype changes were possibly confounded.

As concerns this clonotype: What it binds is not known.

A second PCR of roughly 6 to 12 cycles used a sample-barcoded 5' primer and a J-beta primer mix. TCRdb itself ran the 5' RACE reads through MiXCR, one entry per CDR3 protein. The sample has about 1,400,000 distinct CDR3 sequences, approximately 63% seen once. The V gene's germline CDR1 is SGHAT and CDR2 FQNNGV. CDR3 size: 15 residues. V was cut by 5 bases and J by 6 bases, with 16 bases left in between. Caucasian individuals from Russia who were healthy and aged about 6 to 95 acted as donors. Sequenced input: blood. This chain uses TRBV11-2 with TRBJ2-2; D remains unclear. This receptor was taken from a man aged 18 to 30 in good health. The CDR3 spells CASSPNVGPPGELFF. CDR3 in DNA: TGTGCCAGCAGCCCCAATGTGGGCCCCCCCGGGGAGCTGTTTTTT.